Following are 26 T cell receptor beta chains from one sample sequenced in a study of T cell responses to AZD1222 COVID-19 vaccine. The repertoire was sequenced with immunoSEQ multiplex PCR; TCRdb's copy has only in-frame clones and lacks some. The top ten hold 6.3% of the sample, which has around 100,000 clones, approximately 83% seen once. Sample: peripheral blood, taken on day 0 of AZD1222 vaccination. All receptors come from an adult in good health.

V usage is TRBV11-3 and J usage is TRBJ1-2, with D possibly TRBD1 on 6 matching bases. The V end lost 5 bases, the J end lost 1 base, and 14 bases lay between the germline ends. The CDR3 spans 15 residues. Germline-derived CDR1 and CDR2 are SGHNT and YENEEA. The CDR3 is CASSRGGRGNYGYTF. DNA for the CDR3: TGTGCCAGCAGCCGGGGGGGCCGGGGTAACTATGGCTACACCTTC. Complete variable domain (other parts from reference TRBV11-3 and TRBJ1-2): EAGVVQSPRYKIIEKKQPVAFWCNPISGHNTLYWYLQNLGQGPELLIRYENEEAVDDSQLPKDRFSAERLKGVDSTLKIQPAELGDSAVYLCASSRGGRGNYGYTFGSGTRLTVV.

The CDR3 loop reads CASSLALWGLAESSYEQYF. The CDR3 DNA follows: TGTGCCAGCAGCTTAGCGCTCTGGGGACTAGCGGAGAGCTCCTACGAGCAGTACTTC. The rearrangement links TRBV11-3 to TRBJ2-7, with 11 positions matching TRBD2. The V gene end was trimmed by 1 base and the J gene end by 0 bases; junction bases not matched to a gene: 11. The CDR3 length is 19 residues. Germline values: CDR1 SGHNT, CDR2 YENEEA.

By sample share, this clone is medium-sized. The J gene is TRBJ2-7, the V gene TRBV7-9; 12 nucleotides align to TRBD2. This CDR3 contains 16 residues. V dropped 4 bases and J dropped 2; count of bases not matched to a gene: 6. CDR1 is SEHNR, CDR2 FQNEAQ, per germline (reference sequence). The CDR3 protein is CASSSQTSGRPYEQYF. For the CDR3, the DNA is TGTGCCAGCAGCTCACAGACTAGCGGGAGACCCTACGAGCAGTACTTC.

This clone was seen a single time. This chain joins TRBV19 and TRBJ1-2; 7 bases are shared with TRBD1. This CDR3 is 20 amino acids long. Trimming cost V 5 bases and J 7 bases; bases outside gene matches: 28. Germline assignment: CDR1 LNHDA and CDR2 SQIVND (reference sequence). DNA for the CDR3: TGTGCCAGTAGTCGTAAAGCGAGTGAGACAGGGTTATCTATTCGGGGTGGCTACACCTTC. Translation: CASSRKASETGLSIRGGYTF. The full variable domain, completed using reference TRBV19 and TRBJ1-2, is DGGITQSPKYLFRKEGQNVTLSCEQNLNHDAMYWYRQDPGQGLRLIYYSQIVNDFQKGDIAEGYSVSREKKESFPLTVTSAQKNPTAFYLCASSRKASETGLSIRGGYTFGSGTRLTVV.

The gene calls are TRBV11-2 and TRBJ2-7; 8 nucleotides agree with TRBD1. V lost 5 bases and J lost 0; bases outside the gene matches: 6. This CDR3 comprises 15 residues. In germline, CDR1 is SGHAT, CDR2 FQNNGV. The DNA of the CDR3 is TGTGCCAGCAGCGGGAGGACAGGGACCTCCTACGAGCAGTACTTC. This sequence encodes CASSGRTGTSYEQYF.

The chain recombines TRBV7-6 with TRBJ2-2; tentative D call: TRBD2 (6 bases). The germline V and J ends were trimmed by 2 bases and 1 base, with 8 bases remaining between them. CDR1 and CDR2 from the germline V gene are SGHVS and FNYEAQ. The CDR3 loop spans 15 amino acids. CDR3 in amino acids: CASSLSAGNTGELFF. The CDR3 DNA reads as TGTGCCAGCAGCTTATCAGCGGGGAACACCGGGGAGCTGTTTTTT.

V is TRBV10-2 and J is TRBJ2-2; D call uncertain. The germline CDR1 and CDR2 sequences are WSHSY and SAAADI. This CDR3 is built from 14 residues. V was trimmed by 4 bases and J by 1 base, leaving 7 bases between them. The CDR3 here is CASSAQRNTGELFF. The CDR3 nucleotides read TGCGCCAGCAGTGCCCAGCGGAACACCGGGGAGCTGTTTTTT.

The J gene is TRBJ1-2, the V gene TRBV3-1 (or the pseudogene TRBV3-2), with D perhaps matching TRBD1 (6 bases). V was trimmed by 4 bases and J by 5 bases, leaving 14 bases between them. CDR1 and CDR2 from the germline V gene are LGHDT and YNNKEL (reference sequence). The CDR3 consists of 14 residues. CDR3: CASSPDRDIYGYTF. CDR3 nucleotide sequence: TGTGCCAGCAGCCCTGACCGGGACATATATGGCTACACCTTC.

The chain recombines TRBV15 with TRBJ1-4; weak D call: TRBD1 (6 bases). The CDR3 sequence is 15 residues long. Germline lookup yields CDR1 LNHNV and CDR2 YYDKDF (reference sequence). V was clipped by 9 bases and J by 4 bases, with 18 bases between them. CDR3 nucleotide sequence: TGTGCCACAAAGAACCCGACAGGCTATAATGAAAAACTGTTTTTT. Its protein product is CATKNPTGYNEKLFF.

The V call is TRBV19, the J call TRBJ2-7; a weak D match, TRBD1 (5 bases). CDR3 length equals 14 residues. Trimming removed 3 bases from V and 2 bases from J, with 11 bases in between. CDR1 and CDR2 from the germline V gene are LNHDA and SQIVND (reference sequence). The CDR3 is CASSIKAGTYEQYF. CDR3 in DNA: TGTGCCAGTAGTATCAAAGCAGGGACCTACGAGCAGTACTTC.

J is TRBJ2-5 and V is TRBV11-2; D is possibly TRBD2 (6 bases). Germline V gives CDR1 SGHAT, CDR2 FQNNGV. This CDR3 region has 16 residues. Trimming shortened V by 5 bases and J by 4 bases, and 20 bases separated the two germline ends. The CDR3 sequence is CASSPGRLGVIETQYF. DNA for the CDR3: TGTGCCAGCAGCCCGGGGAGGCTCGGGGTGATAGAGACCCAGTACTTC.

The rearrangement uses TRBV30 and TRBJ1-1; D unresolved. Per the germline V gene, CDR1 is GTSNPN and CDR2 is SVGIG (reference sequence). The CDR3 length is 13 residues. V dropped 5 bases and J dropped 0 bases, with 10 bases sitting between them. DNA for the CDR3: TGTGCCTGGTCGACCGGCATGAACACTGAAGCTTTCTTT. Its translation: CAWSTGMNTEAFF.

The rearrangement links TRBV4-2 to TRBJ1-2; 7 nucleotides agree with TRBD1. CDR3 length equals 16 residues. CDR1 LGHNA and CDR2 YNFKEQ come from the germline V gene. Trimming cost V 0 bases and J 2 bases; bases outside gene matches: 6. CDR3 amino acids: CASSQDLWTGNYGYTF. CDR3 nucleotides: TGTGCCAGCAGCCAAGATCTATGGACAGGCAACTATGGCTACACCTTC.

The chain carries TRBV6-2 or TRBV6-3 and TRBJ1-2; D might be TRBD1 (5 bases). This CDR3 has 13 residues. Trimming removed 2 bases at V and 5 bases at J, with 9 bases between. Per germline, CDR1 MNHEY and CDR2 SVGEGT. The CDR3 loop is CASSYTAGYGYTF. In DNA, the CDR3 is TGTGCCAGCAGTTACACAGCAGGGTATGGCTACACCTTC.

J is TRBJ2-5 and V is TRBV4-1, with D uncertain. V was shortened by 4 bases and J by 5 bases, with 11 bases between the two germline ends. CDR1 and CDR2 from the germline V gene are MGHRA and YSYEKL. The CDR3 consists of 13 residues. The CDR3 DNA follows: TGCGCCAGCAGCCTGGCAGGCTCCGAGACCCAGTACTTC. This sequence encodes CASSLAGSETQYF.

J is TRBJ2-7 and V is TRBV19; 7 nucleotides line up with TRBD2. Trimming removed 2 bases from V and 7 bases from J; junction bases left unmatched: 11. CDR1 and CDR2 (germline): LNHDA, SQIVND (reference sequence). The CDR3 runs 15 residues. The CDR3 DNA follows: TGTGCCAGTAGTATATCCCACGGGGGGTTGCGGGAGCAGTACTTC. It is translated as CASSISHGGLREQYF.

The J gene is TRBJ1-1, the V gene TRBV12-3 or TRBV12-4, with 9 bases matching TRBD1. Trimming removed 6 bases from V and 10 bases from J; junction bases left unmatched: 9. The CDR3 runs to 13 residues. The CDR3 spells CASSYTGGGGAFF. For the CDR3, the DNA is TGTGCCAGCAGCTATACAGGGGGCGGTGGAGCTTTCTTT.

V usage is TRBV10-3 and J usage is TRBJ2-7; D is ambiguous. The germline V and J ends were trimmed by 11 bases and 4 bases, with 15 bases remaining between them. The CDR3 is made up of 12 amino acids. The germline gives CDR1 ENHRY, CDR2 SYGVKD. CDR3 in amino acids: CAARASSYEQYF. Here the CDR3 DNA reads TGTGCCGCAAGGGCTTCAAGTTACGAGCAGTACTTC.

This chain uses TRBV30 with TRBJ2-7; maybe TRBD1 (6 bases). In germline, CDR1 is GTSNPN, CDR2 SVGIG (reference sequence). The length of the CDR3 is 12 residues. V was cut by 5 bases and J by 3 bases, with 11 bases left in between. DNA of the CDR3: TGTGCCTGGTCTGGGACATACTACGAGCAGTACTTC. Protein product: CAWSGTYYEQYF.

The chain recombines TRBV6-5 with TRBJ1-3; D is uncertain. The CDR3 is 13 residues long. The V end was cut by 6 bases, the J end by 2 bases, with 8 bases between. Germline CDR1 reads MNHEY; CDR2 reads SVGAGI. This chain's CDR3 is CASRPQAGNTIYF. The CDR3 DNA sequence: TGTGCCAGCAGACCCCAGGCTGGAAACACCATATATTTT.

This chain uses TRBV7-9 with TRBJ2-1; TRBD1 aligns across 9 bases. V lost 2 bases to trimming and J lost 3 bases; unmatched junction nucleotides: 2. The CDR3 runs 15 residues. The V gene's germline CDR1 is SEHNR and CDR2 FQNEAQ (reference sequence). As DNA, the CDR3 is TGTGCCAGCAGCTTATCGGGACAGGGCTACAATGAGCAGTTCTTC. Protein product: CASSLSGQGYNEQFF.

The chain couples TRBV5-1 to TRBJ2-7; a weak D match, TRBD2 (5 bases). Looked up from germline, CDR1 is SGHRS and CDR2 is YFSETQ. The CDR3 loop spans 16 amino acids. V gave up 0 bases and J gave up 3 bases, with 16 bases separating them. CDR3 in DNA: TGCGCCAGCAGCTTGGGGTCGGGAATCGGCCTCTACGAGCAGTACTTC. Protein: CASSLGSGIGLYEQYF.

The chain recombines TRBV30 with TRBJ2-7; D is possibly TRBD2 (6 bases). Between the trimmed V and J ends, which lost 0 bases and 5 bases, there was a span of 14 bases. This CDR3 has 14 amino acids. The germline CDR1 and CDR2 sequences are GTSNPN and SVGIG (reference sequence). CDR3 protein: CAWSVGAGPNEQYF. The DNA of the CDR3 is TGTGCCTGGAGTGTCGGGGCGGGGCCCAACGAGCAGTACTTC.

The chain joins TRBV19 to TRBJ1-2; 8 positions agree with TRBD1. The CDR3 has 14 residues. Germline V gene data show CDR1 as LNHDA and CDR2 as SQIVND (reference sequence). J gave up 3 bases and V 10 bases, and 10 bases lay outside the gene matches. The CDR3 loop reads CATTPVDRDYGYTF. For the CDR3, the DNA is TGTGCCACCACCCCGGTGGACAGGGACTATGGCTACACCTTC.

The chain has TRBV5-6 and TRBJ1-1; TRBD1 aligns across 7 bases. This CDR3 is 15 amino acids long. J was trimmed by 3 bases and V by 1 base; bases with no gene match: 6. Germline CDR1 SGHDT, CDR2 YYEEEE. DNA for the CDR3: TGTGCCAGCAGCTTGCTAGGACAGGTACACACTGAAGCTTTCTTT. Its translation: CASSLLGQVHTEAFF.

The chain is built from TRBV6-6 and TRBJ1-1; tentatively, D is TRBD1 (6 bases). Germline V gives CDR1 MNHNY, CDR2 SVGAGI (reference sequence). The germline V and J ends were trimmed by 7 bases and 0 bases, with 9 bases remaining between them. CDR3 length: 13 residues. The CDR3 spells CASIGGLNTEAFF. The CDR3 DNA sequence: TGTGCCAGCATTGGGGGCTTGAACACTGAAGCTTTCTTT.